One and the same sample provided the 10 T cell receptor beta chains below, sequenced in a study of cytomegalovirus exposure and HLA in healthy donors. Sequencing was performed with immunoSEQ multiplex PCR; in TCRdb, only in-frame clones are kept and a portion is missing. The table shows 110,000 or so clones, with 88% occurring only once. The sequenced material came from PBMCs. These receptor sequences come from a woman aged 18-29 years in good health and CMV-seronegative.

The chain links TRBV6-6 to TRBJ1-2; 9 positions agree with TRBD1. V shed 6 bases and J 0 bases; nucleotides not matched to a gene: 8. From germline, CDR1 is MNHNY and CDR2 SVGAGI (reference sequence). The CDR3 covers 16 residues. In nucleotides, the CDR3 is TGTGCCAGCAGAACTACAGGGGGCTCGGCTAACTATGGCTACACCTTC. This encodes CASRTTGGSANYGYTF.

V gene TRBV14 combines with J gene TRBJ1-1, with TRBD1 as a possible D gene (6 bases). The V and J ends lost 2 bases and 7 bases respectively, with 11 bases between them. Germline CDR1 and CDR2: SGHDN and FVKESK. The CDR3 totals 13 residues. The CDR3 nucleotides are TGTGCCAGCAGCCAATACAGGGATGGTGAAGCTTTCTTT. It yields the protein CASSQYRDGEAFF.

The rearrangement uses TRBV30 and TRBJ1-4; the D is unclear. With 0 bases removed from V and 7 bases from J, the gap between germline ends came to 15 bases. Germline CDR1 is GTSNPN and CDR2 is SVGIG (reference sequence). The CDR3 has 15 amino acids. This CDR3 is CAWSVLGRGSEKLFF. For the CDR3, the DNA is TGTGCCTGGAGTGTTCTGGGCCGTGGGAGTGAAAAACTGTTTTTT. Drawing the rest from reference TRBV30 and TRBJ1-4, the complete variable domain is SQTIHQWPATLVQPVGSPLSLECTVEGTSNPNLYWYRQAAGRGLQLLFYSVGIGQISSEVPQNLSASRPQDRQFILSSKKLLLSDSGFYLCAWSVLGRGSEKLFFGSGTQLSVL.

V and J are TRBV29-1 and TRBJ1-2, with 10 bases identical to TRBD1. The CDR3 has 14 amino acids. CDR1 SQVTM and CDR2 ANQGSEA come from the germline V gene. J was trimmed by 6 bases and V by 7 bases; bases with no gene match: 11. CDR3 protein: CSAQTLTGGDGYTF. CDR3 DNA sequence: TGCAGCGCTCAAACTTTGACAGGGGGCGATGGCTACACCTTC.

This sequence joins TRBV27 and TRBJ2-2; 7 bases map to TRBD2. Germline loops: CDR1 MNHEY, CDR2 SMNVEV (reference sequence). The CDR3 is 15 amino acids. Trimming removed 5 bases from V and 6 bases from J; junction bases left unmatched: 9. In DNA, the CDR3 is TGTGCCAGCAGTGTGGCGGGAGTCGTAGCCGGGGAGCTGTTTTTT. It codes for CASSVAGVVAGELFF.

The chain uses TRBV6-6 and TRBJ1-2; D is unclear. Germline CDR1 MNHNY, CDR2 SVGAGI (reference sequence). The V and J ends lost 6 bases and 6 bases respectively, with 8 bases between them. The length of the CDR3 is 11 residues. The CDR3 region has the DNA TGTGCCAGCAGCCCCGCGGATGGCTACACCTTC. It translates to CASSPADGYTF.

This chain connects TRBV9 to TRBJ2-5; TRBD2 agrees at 8 bases. Germline V lookup: CDR1 SGDLS, CDR2 YYNGEE. J lost 2 bases, V lost 3 bases, and 0 bases had no gene match. This CDR3 has 13 residues. CDR3 DNA sequence: TGTGCCAGCAGCGCGGGGGGGCAAGAGACCCAGTACTTC. It encodes CASSAGGQETQYF.

The chain joins TRBV5-1 to TRBJ2-5; TRBD2 aligns across 10 bases. Germline CDR1 is SGHRS and CDR2 is YFSETQ. The CDR3 length is 16 residues. The J segment lost 2 bases and the V segment lost 0 bases, leaving 4 bases of the junction unmatched. The CDR3 bases are TGCGCCAGCAGCTTGGAGCTAGCGGGGGTACAAGAGACCCAGTACTTC. This encodes CASSLELAGVQETQYF.

The CDR3 DNA is TGTGCCGGAAAAGGGAGCGGGGAGCTGTTTTTT. As protein: CAGKGSGELFF. The chain is built from TRBV30 and TRBJ2-2; weak D call: TRBD2 (5 bases). The CDR3 sequence is 11 residues long. Germline CDR1 is GTSNPN and CDR2 is SVGIG (reference sequence). V dropped 8 bases and J dropped 7 bases, with 11 bases sitting between them.

This chain uses TRBV11-1 with TRBJ2-2; D is perhaps TRBD1 (6 bases). Looked up from germline, CDR1 is SGHAT and CDR2 is FQDESV (reference sequence). Trimming shortened V by 1 base and J by 6 bases, and 15 bases separated the two germline ends. The CDR3 consists of 16 residues. The CDR3 is CASSLVWGPISGELFF. DNA of the CDR3: TGTGCCAGCAGCTTAGTTTGGGGGCCCATTTCCGGGGAGCTGTTTTTT.